The source of this T cell receptor beta chain is a study of OX40 agonist ivuxolimab in advanced cancers. About the study: Three patients got partial responses; one had hepatocellular carcinoma and two had cutaneous melanoma.

The method was immunoSEQ multiplex PCR; TCRdb's version includes in-frame clones alone and lacks a portion of them. The profile shows roughly 26,000 clones, about 85% of them singletons. This specimen consisted of CD4+ or CD8+ T cells sorted from blood, obtained in a trial of the OX40 agonist ivuxolimab. The TCR sequence derives from an adult with an advanced solid tumor such as melanoma, head and neck, liver or kidney cancer.

The CDR3 reads CASSQSGTNYEQFF. The CDR3 bases are TGTGCCAGCAGCCAATCCGGGACAAATTATGAGCAGTTCTTC. The V and J genes are TRBV7-3 and TRBJ2-1, with a possible D match to TRBD1 (6 bases). Trimming cost V 5 bases and J 8 bases, with 16 bases left between them. Germline CDR1 reads SGHTA; CDR2 reads FQGTGA. The CDR3 consists of 14 residues.